This entry lists 11 T cell receptor beta chains sequenced from one sample in a study of blood T cell repertoires in COVID-19. Method: immunoSEQ multiplex PCR; TCRdb's copy keeps in-frame clones and lacks some. The sample yields about 260,000 clones, around four fifths seen once. Sequencing used PBMCs or T cells enriched from blood (not recorded which). The receptor source for this set is a man aged 25 to 40 with acute COVID-19.

V usage is TRBV7-2 and J usage is TRBJ1-2; perhaps TRBD1 as D (6 bases). The length of the CDR3 is 14 residues. The V end lost 4 bases, the J end lost 3 bases, and 12 bases lay between the germline ends. Germline V CDR1 and CDR2: SGHTA, FQGNSA. In DNA, the CDR3 is TGTGCCAGCAGCTCGCTGGACAGATACTATGGCTACACCTTC. Protein product: CASSSLDRYYGYTF.

The chain has TRBV7-3 and TRBJ1-2; 7 bases are shared with TRBD1. Germline V gene data show CDR1 as SGHTA and CDR2 as FQGTGA. J lost 4 bases, V lost 2 bases, and 10 bases had no gene match. There are 16 residues in the CDR3. The CDR3 nucleotides are TGTGCCAGCAGCTTAGAGGGACAGAACCTAATCTATGGCTACACCTTC. Translation gives CASSLEGQNLIYGYTF.

J is TRBJ1-5 and V is TRBV7-2; D possibly corresponds to TRBD1 (5 bases). CDR1 SGHTA and CDR2 FQGNSA come from the germline V gene. V was cut by 5 bases and J by 5 bases, with 13 bases left in between. The CDR3 contains 14 residues. The CDR3 nucleotides read TGTGCCAGCAGCGCACAGGATTCTGATCAGCCCCAGCATTTT. Its protein is CASSAQDSDQPQHF.

This chain connects TRBV10-3 to TRBJ2-3; 11 nucleotides agree with TRBD2. With 9 bases clipped from V and 4 bases from J, the junction kept 6 bases outside the gene matches. CDR3 length: 14 amino acids. Looked up from germline, CDR1 is ENHRY and CDR2 is SYGVKD. The CDR3 coding sequence is TGTGCCATTGGTAGCGGGAGGGTTTCAGATACGCAGTATTTT. Residues: CAIGSGRVSDTQYF.

The chain has TRBV7-6 and TRBJ1-1; possibly TRBD1 for D (5 bases). The CDR3 extends over 13 amino acids. Germline V gives CDR1 SGHVS, CDR2 FNYEAQ. The V gene lost 6 bases and the J gene lost 1 base, with 9 bases spanning the gap. CDR3 DNA sequence: TGTGCCAGCAGTCCCGGACAGAACACTGAAGCTTTCTTT. Protein: CASSPGQNTEAFF.

Worth noting for this clone: This specimen includes other DNA sequences encoding the same CDR3. The chain combines TRBV6-2 or TRBV6-3 with TRBJ2-3, with a possible D match to TRBD1 (6 bases). Trimming took off 0 bases at V and 6 bases at J, with 10 bases between the two ends. The CDR3 is 14 amino acids. Germline CDR1 is MNHEY and CDR2 is SVGEGT. The DNA of the CDR3 is TGTGCCAGCAGTTACTCTCAGGGGCCGGATACGCAGTATTTT. This gives the protein CASSYSQGPDTQYF.

The chain has TRBV15 and TRBJ1-1; D is unresolved. The germline gives CDR1 LNHNV, CDR2 YYDKDF (reference sequence). V lost 2 bases and J 5 bases, leaving 18 bases between the germline ends. This CDR3 is built from 16 residues. CDR3 region: CATSRLTSGLGTEAFF. The DNA for the CDR3 is TGTGCCACCAGCAGACTTACCTCGGGGTTGGGGACTGAAGCTTTCTTT.

This chain uses TRBV5-1 with TRBJ2-1, with TRBD2 matching over 9 bases. The germline CDR1 and CDR2 sequences are SGHRS and YFSETQ. This CDR3 is built from 15 residues. Trimming removed 5 bases from V and 9 bases from J; junction bases left unmatched: 12. The CDR3 nucleotides read TGCGCCAGCAGGGCGGGGGGGCCATCTTCCCGTGAGCAGTTCTTC. This translates into CASRAGGPSSREQFF.

Worth noting for this clone: This sample includes further DNA sequences coding for the same CDR3. V and J are TRBV2 and TRBJ1-6; perhaps TRBD1 as D (6 bases). V lost 7 bases, J lost 7 bases, and 11 bases lay in between. CDR1 is SNHLY and CDR2 is FYNNEI in the germline V gene. The CDR3 has 13 amino acids. The CDR3 loop is CASTAGENSPLHF. As DNA, the CDR3 is TGTGCCAGCACGGCAGGGGAAAATTCACCCCTCCACTTT.

The V and J genes are TRBV5-1 and TRBJ2-7, with D perhaps matching TRBD2 (6 bases). The CDR3 extends over 13 amino acids. Trimming took 3 bases from V and 3 from J, leaving 10 bases between them. CDR1 and CDR2 from the germline V gene are SGHRS and YFSETQ. The DNA for the CDR3 is TGCGCCAGCAGCTCCTCCGGGGGCTACGAGCAGTACGTC. Its translation is CASSSSGGYEQYV.

The chain joins TRBV4-1 to TRBJ2-1; 13 positions agree with TRBD2. The length of the CDR3 is 17 residues. Unmatched junction bases numbered 11, after V lost 4 bases and J lost 8 bases. CDR1 MGHRA and CDR2 YSYEKL come from the germline V gene. DNA of the CDR3: TGCGCCAGCAGCCGAACCTCAACTAGCGGGAGGGCCGATGAGCAGTTCTTC. Residues: CASSRTSTSGRADEQFF.